The 16 T cell receptor beta chains below were found in one sample sequenced in a study of monozygotic twins with cystic fibrosis. Assay used: immunoSEQ multiplex PCR; TCRdb lists only in-frame clones, some missing. The sample contains more than 12,000 clones, approximately 81% of which appear only once. The sample consisted of blood. The origin of the receptors is a boy between 5 and 17 years old with cystic fibrosis.

The rearrangement uses TRBV7-6 and TRBJ2-1, with 14 positions matching TRBD2. Per the germline V gene, CDR1 is SGHVS and CDR2 is FNYEAQ. The CDR3 has 15 amino acids. V trimming: 5 bases; J trimming: 7 bases; junction bases outside the gene matches: 4. The CDR3 coding sequence is TGTGCCAGCAGCGTAGGACTAGCGGGGGGAAATGAGCAGTTCTTC. Its protein product is CASSVGLAGGNEQFF.

V usage is TRBV7-3 and J usage is TRBJ2-3; no firm D call. The length of the CDR3 is 13 residues. Germline values: CDR1 SGHTA, CDR2 FQGTGA. V lost 6 bases to trimming and J lost 1 base, with 8 bases between them. The CDR3 protein is CASRGPGTDTQYF. The DNA of the CDR3 is TGTGCCAGCAGAGGCCCCGGCACAGATACGCAGTATTTT. Full variable domain (remainder filled in from reference TRBV7-3 and TRBJ2-3): GAGVSQTPSNKVTEKGKYVELRCDPISGHTALYWYRQSLGQGPEFLIYFQGTGAADDSGLPNDRFFAVRPEGSVSTLKIQRTERGDSAVYLCASRGPGTDTQYFGPGTRLTVL.

This clone was observed a single time. V and J are TRBV9 and TRBJ2-5, with a tentative D call TRBD2 (6 bases). Trimming stripped 4 bases from V and 2 bases from J, with 18 bases between. The CDR3 has 16 amino acids. Germline V CDR1 and CDR2: SGDLS, YYNGEE. The chain's CDR3 is CASSPTGGYPQETQYF. As DNA, the CDR3 is TGTGCCAGCAGCCCAACCGGAGGGTACCCGCAAGAGACCCAGTACTTC.

This chain links TRBV6-5 with TRBJ2-5, with D unclear. Looked up from germline, CDR1 is MNHEY and CDR2 is SVGAGI. V was trimmed by 0 bases and J by 4 bases, leaving 9 bases between them. The length of the CDR3 is 14 residues. CDR3 amino acids: CASSYSMVGETQYF. DNA of the CDR3: TGTGCCAGCAGTTACTCGATGGTAGGAGAGACCCAGTACTTC.

The V and J genes are TRBV6-1 and TRBJ1-2; 10 bases fit TRBD1. Trimming took 5 bases from V and 1 from J; bases not matched to a gene: 4. Germline CDR1 and CDR2: MNHNS and SASEGT. This CDR3 is built from 15 residues. Here the CDR3 reads CASSHGTGVNYGYTF. The CDR3 DNA follows: TGTGCCAGCAGTCATGGGACAGGGGTTAACTATGGCTACACCTTC.

CDR3 nucleotide sequence: TGTGCCAGCAGCCAAGCCCGATCTCTTACACTTGCAGATACGCAGTATTTT. Amino acids: CASSQARSLTLADTQYF. The V call is TRBV9, the J call TRBJ2-3; D gene ambiguous. The CDR3 has 17 residues. V dropped 4 bases and J dropped 4 bases, with 22 bases sitting between them. Germline values: CDR1 SGDLS, CDR2 YYNGEE.

The rearrangement joins TRBV7-2 to TRBJ2-7; perhaps TRBD2 as D (5 bases). The ends were cut back, 4 bases at V and 3 bases at J, with 16 bases in the middle. Germline V lookup: CDR1 SGHTA, CDR2 FQGNSA. The CDR3 runs 15 residues. Here the CDR3 DNA reads TGTGCCAGCAGCTCCGTGGCCGGGAAGTACTACGAGCAGTACTTC. It specifies CASSSVAGKYYEQYF.

The chain is built from TRBV7-9 and TRBJ2-3, with D unclear. Trimming cost V 5 bases and J 0 bases, with 9 bases left between them. Germline lookup yields CDR1 SEHNR and CDR2 FQNEAQ (reference sequence). The CDR3 is made up of 14 amino acids. CDR3 nucleotide sequence: TGTGCCAGCAGCCCCTCGGGTAGCACAGATACGCAGTATTTT. This codes for CASSPSGSTDTQYF.

The chain links TRBV19 to TRBJ1-5; no definite D call. V was pared by 5 bases and J by 5 bases, with 10 bases between. The CDR3 contains 13 residues. Germline CDR1 reads LNHDA; CDR2 reads SQIVND (reference sequence). The CDR3 protein is CASSGRGDQPQHF. CDR3 bases: TGTGCCAGTAGTGGGAGAGGAGATCAGCCCCAGCATTTT. Full variable domain (remainder filled in from reference TRBV19 and TRBJ1-5): DGGITQSPKYLFRKEGQNVTLSCEQNLNHDAMYWYRQDPGQGLRLIYYSQIVNDFQKGDIAEGYSVSREKKESFPLTVTSAQKNPTAFYLCASSGRGDQPQHFGDGTRLSIL.

V gene TRBV4-1 combines with J gene TRBJ1-2, with D perhaps matching TRBD1 (5 bases). The germline V gene encodes CDR1 MGHRA and CDR2 YSYEKL. The CDR3 spans 16 residues. Trimming stripped 3 bases from V and 8 bases from J, with 22 bases between. The CDR3 spells CASSQGLGTGKKGYTF. In DNA, the CDR3 is TGCGCCAGCAGCCAGGGATTAGGGACCGGGAAAAAGGGCTACACCTTC.

This sequence joins TRBV5-4 and TRBJ1-4; maybe TRBD1 (5 bases). V lost 3 bases and J 3 bases, leaving 12 bases between the germline ends. Germline CDR1 and CDR2: SGHNT and YYREEE (reference sequence). The CDR3 length is 15 residues. The CDR3 loop is CASSSRRDPNEKLFF. In nucleotides, the CDR3 is TGTGCCAGCAGCTCCCGCCGGGACCCTAATGAAAAACTGTTTTTT. Looking up the rest from reference TRBV5-4 and TRBJ1-4 gives the full variable domain: ETGVTQSPTHLIKTRGQQVTLRCSSQSGHNTVSWYQQALGQGPQFIFQYYREEENGRGNFPPRFSGLQFPNYSSELNVNALELDDSALYLCASSSRRDPNEKLFFGSGTQLSVL.

The V and J genes are TRBV6-5 and TRBJ2-3; TRBD2 aligns across 10 bases. The CDR3 contains 16 residues. J lost 1 base, V lost 2 bases, and 3 bases had no gene match. CDR1 MNHEY and CDR2 SVGAGI come from the germline V gene. The CDR3 loop reads CASSYGGTSGTDTQYF. For the CDR3, the DNA is TGTGCCAGCAGTTACGGAGGGACTAGCGGCACAGATACGCAGTATTTT.

This chain links TRBV7-9 with TRBJ2-7, with 9 bases that match TRBD1. The junction had 14 bases not matched to a gene; V was cut back by 5 bases and J by 3 bases. Germline CDR1 and CDR2: SEHNR and FQNEAQ (reference sequence). The CDR3 runs 17 residues. This CDR3 reads CASSRGQGSLGDYEQYF. CDR3 in DNA: TGTGCCAGCAGCCGCGGACAGGGGAGCTTAGGGGACTACGAGCAGTACTTC.

V and J are TRBV27 and TRBJ1-6; no clear D. The V and J ends lost 7 bases and 3 bases respectively, with 7 bases between them. Germline V gene data show CDR1 as MNHEY and CDR2 as SMNVEV (reference sequence). The CDR3 totals 13 residues. The CDR3 region has the DNA TGTGCCAGCACCTTTAACTATAATTCACCCCTCCACTTT. It specifies CASTFNYNSPLHF.

The rearrangement links TRBV5-1 to TRBJ1-2; weak D call: TRBD1 (6 bases). The germline V gene has CDR1 SGHRS and CDR2 YFSETQ. The CDR3 runs 15 residues. Trimming cost V 4 bases and J 4 bases, with 17 bases left between them. The CDR3 bases are TGCGCCAGCAGCCCGTACAGGGTTCACGGCTATGGCTACACCTTC. Translation: CASSPYRVHGYGYTF.

This chain links TRBV5-1 with TRBJ1-1; 10 nucleotides match TRBD1. CDR3 length: 14 residues. V shed 4 bases and J 0 bases; nucleotides not matched to a gene: 0. The germline V gene has CDR1 SGHRS and CDR2 YFSETQ. Here the CDR3 DNA reads TGCGCCAGCAGCGGGACAGGGGTGAACACTGAAGCTTTCTTT. Translation: CASSGTGVNTEAFF.